This entry is about one T cell receptor (beta chain). This clonotype has just a few counts. What antigen it recognizes has not been identified. The input lacks base qualities; no much larger clone sits a single base away. Library preparation used PCR. The sample was run on an Illumina MiSeq. The raw public data were reprocessed by TCRdb itself: fastp quality trimming at Q25, MiXCR clonotype calling, in-frame beta chains only. Rows with one shared CDR3 protein collapse into an entry with the most common genes and DNA. The sample includes about 10,000 distinct CDR3 sequences, with roughly 36% observed a single time. Under 7.5% of the sample lies in the top ten. This record comes from a study of regulatory and conventional T cells in breast cancer (dated by TCRdb to the mid-2010s). CDR1 and CDR2, looked up from the germline V gene (reference sequence), are DFQATT and SNEGSKA. Spanning cysteine to phenylalanine, the CDR3 consists of 16 amino acids. The entry retains the CDR3 DNA only, 48 bases that are in frame from base 1. Here V drops 4 bases and J drops 1 base, and the junction holds 13 bases not matched to any gene.

The sample taken for sequencing was conventional T cells from blood. The chain is made from TRBV20-1 and TRBJ2-7; 7 central bases correspond to TRBD1. This TCR derives from a male donor in good health. The CDR3 amino acid sequence is: CSAIDQGQVLSYEQYF. Read as DNA, the sequence is TGCAGTGCTATCGATCAAGGACAGGTCCTTTCCTACGAGCAGTACTTC.